The 12 T cell receptor beta chains reported below all come from one sample, sequenced in a study of blood T cell repertoires in COVID-19. Assay used: immunoSEQ multiplex PCR; TCRdb lists only in-frame clones, some missing. The sample holds 350,000 to 450,000 clones, 75% to 90% seen once. Sequenced: PBMCs or T cells enriched from blood (not recorded which). These receptors were obtained from a man aged 25 to 40 who had recovered from COVID-19.

V usage is TRBV7-9 and J usage is TRBJ2-5; possible D gene TRBD1, 5 bases. With 2 bases removed from V and 10 bases from J, the gap between germline ends came to 8 bases. This CDR3 has 11 amino acids. CDR1 is SEHNR, CDR2 FQNEAQ, per germline (reference sequence). CDR3 DNA sequence: TGTGCCAGCAGCTTAAAAGGGGACCAGTACTTC. Residues: CASSLKGDQYF.

V usage is TRBV5-1 and J usage is TRBJ2-7; TRBD2 aligns across 8 bases. With V trimmed by 0 bases and J by 2 bases, 4 bases remained unmatched. The germline gives CDR1 SGHRS, CDR2 YFSETQ. The CDR3 covers 15 residues. CDR3 nucleotide sequence: TGCGCCAGCAGCTTGGCGTCTAGCGGGCCCTACGAGCAGTACTTC. Its translation is CASSLASSGPYEQYF.

This chain joins TRBV18 and TRBJ2-1; TRBD2 matches at 7 bases. This CDR3 has 17 residues. The V and J ends lost 3 bases and 8 bases, in that order; junction bases with no gene match: 16. Looked up from germline, CDR1 is KGHSH and CDR2 is LQKENI. CDR3 nucleotide sequence: TGTGCCAGCTCACCGCGACCGGGAGGTTCCCTCTCAGATGAGCAGTTCTTC. This gives the protein CASSPRPGGSLSDEQFF.

The chain combines TRBV3-1 (or the pseudogene TRBV3-2) with TRBJ2-3; 10 bases are a match to TRBD2. The CDR3 has 15 residues. Germline CDR1 and CDR2: LGHDT and YNNKEL (reference sequence). V lost 2 bases, J lost 2 bases, and 1 base stayed unmatched. Here the CDR3 DNA reads TGTGCCAGCAGCCAACTAGCGGGAGTCACAGATACGCAGTATTTT. Its translation: CASSQLAGVTDTQYF.

The gene calls are TRBV11-3 and TRBJ1-1, with D hard to call. V shed 1 base and J shed 5 bases, with 8 bases lying between them. Germline CDR1 reads SGHNT; CDR2 reads YENEEA. This CDR3 region has 13 residues. The DNA of the CDR3 is TGTGCCAGCAGCTTAGCCTCGAGAACTGAAGCTTTCTTT. Protein product: CASSLASRTEAFF.

The chain links TRBV6-2 or TRBV6-3 to TRBJ2-7; 9 bases line up with TRBD1. This CDR3 has 16 amino acids. J gave up 2 bases and V 0 bases, and 5 bases lay outside the gene matches. From germline, CDR1 is MNHEY and CDR2 SVGEGT. CDR3 sequence (DNA): TGTGCCAGCAGTTACTCCGTGACAGGGGGGGCCTACGAGCAGTACTTC. It specifies CASSYSVTGGAYEQYF.

This clone occurred a few times. The CDR3: CASSPAGVGNSPLHF. In DNA form, the CDR3 reads TGCGCCAGCAGCCCAGCAGGGGTGGGTAATTCACCCCTCCACTTT. This rearrangement joins TRBV5-1 to TRBJ1-6; weak D call: TRBD1 (6 bases). V was clipped by 4 bases and J by 6 bases, with 14 bases between them. The CDR3 extends over 15 amino acids. The germline CDR1 and CDR2 sequences are SGHRS and YFSETQ.

This clone occurred once. The gene calls are TRBV28 and TRBJ1-2, with a tentative D call TRBD1 (5 bases). The CDR3 is 15 amino acids. V was trimmed by 4 bases and J by 3 bases, leaving 15 bases between them. The germline V gene encodes CDR1 MDHEN and CDR2 SYDVKM. This CDR3 reads CASSSVGQGYYGYTF. The CDR3 DNA reads TGTGCCAGCAGTTCCGTGGGGCAGGGATACTATGGCTACACCTTC.

This rearrangement joins TRBV5-1 to TRBJ2-7; D may be TRBD1 (5 bases). The CDR3 covers 15 residues. V lost 0 bases and J lost 7, with 17 bases in between. The germline V gene has CDR1 SGHRS and CDR2 YFSETQ. As DNA, the CDR3 is TGCGCCAGCAGCTTGGAGGCAGGGAATTTGAGGGAGCAGTACTTC. Amino acids: CASSLEAGNLREQYF.

The chain employs TRBV30 and TRBJ2-3; tentatively, D is TRBD2 (6 bases). In germline, CDR1 is GTSNPN, CDR2 SVGIG (reference sequence). V dropped 1 base and J dropped 2 bases, with 19 bases sitting between them. This CDR3 comprises 17 residues. Written as DNA, the CDR3 is TGTGCCTGGAGTGAGGGGAGGAGGGGAAGCCCCACAGATACGCAGTATTTT. Protein: CAWSEGRRGSPTDTQYF.

This rearrangement joins TRBV19 to TRBJ2-1; 8 nucleotides agree with TRBD2. Germline trimming cut 4 bases from V and 5 bases from J; bases unmatched to any gene: 1. Per germline, CDR1 LNHDA and CDR2 SQIVND (reference sequence). CDR3 length: 13 residues. The CDR3 DNA follows: TGTGCCAGTAGTAAGCGGGAGAACAATGAGCAGTTCTTC. Its translation: CASSKRENNEQFF.

The chain is built from TRBV7-8 and TRBJ2-1, with 9 bases identical to TRBD1. Germline CDR1 SGHVS, CDR2 FQNEAQ. Trimming at V came to 7 bases and at J to 4 bases, leaving 5 bases not matched to a gene. The CDR3 is 14 amino acids. CDR3: CASTMDRGYNEQFF. In DNA form, the CDR3 reads TGTGCCAGCACAATGGACAGGGGATACAATGAGCAGTTCTTC. The whole variable domain, filled in from reference TRBV7-8 and TRBJ2-1, reads GAGVSQSPRYKVAKRGQDVALRCDPISGHVSLFWYQQALGQGPEFLTYFQNEAQLDKSGLPSDRFFAERPEGSVSTLKIQRTQQEDSAVYLCASTMDRGYNEQFFGPGTRLTVL.